A selection of T cell receptor beta chains follows, all from one sample in a study of naive and memory T cell subsets. MiXCR, applied by TCRdb to the UMI-ligation and nested PCR reads, yields one record per CDR3 protein. Of 120,000 to 150,000 distinct CDR3 sequences listed, about 20% are singletons. Sequenced: naive CD8+ T cells from blood. Source of these receptors: a human donor in good health. Both conserved end residues are part of each CDR3. D genes are given only for firm matches. Size is stated for part of the rows, as once, few or many counts, or as a class when the clone is expanded.

>TRBD2|TRBV4-1|TRBJ2-5|.
CASSQVLAGTETQYF
TGCGCCAGCAGCCAAGTGCTAGCGGGAACAGAGACCCAGTACTTC
>TRBD1|TRBV19|TRBJ1-4|.
CATGAPHSEVNEKLFF
TGTGCTACAGGGGCCCCGCATTCTGAGGTTAATGAAAAACTGTTTTTT
>.|TRBV9|TRBJ2-6|.
CASSVVSGANVLTF
TGTGCCAGCAGCGTAGTTTCTGGGGCCAACGTCCTGACTTTC
>.|TRBV3-1|TRBJ1-5|few
CATAKGLGNQPQHF
TGTGCCACAGCCAAGGGGTTGGGCAATCAGCCCCAGCATTTT
>.|TRBV29-1|TRBJ2-5|.
CSVEVEDVTQYF
TGCAGCGTTGAAGTAGAGGATGTTACCCAGTACTTC
>.|TRBV6-2/TRBV6-3|TRBJ2-7|few
CASSPEPYEQYF
TGTGCCAGCAGCCCTGAACCCTACGAGCAGTACTTC
>.|TRBV6-2/TRBV6-3|TRBJ2-7|.
CASELAGASYEQYF
TGTGCCAGCGAATTGGCAGGGGCCTCCTACGAGCAGTACTTC
>.|TRBV7-9|TRBJ1-5|.
CASSRPGINQPQHF
TGTGCCAGCAGCCGACCAGGGATCAATCAGCCCCAGCATTTT
>.|TRBV2|TRBJ2-2|.
CASRPGGSFTGELFF
TGTGCCAGCAGGCCCGGGGGCTCTTTCACCGGGGAGCTGTTTTTT
>.|TRBV9|TRBJ2-7|few
CASSVESDPYEQYF
TGTGCCAGCAGCGTAGAGTCAGATCCCTACGAGCAGTACTTC